This TCR beta chain is from a study of PD-L1 blockade in urothelial cancer. Study context: Prior chemotherapy ranged from 0 to 3 regimens per patient. The researchers analyzed blood 3 weeks (second dose) and 6 weeks after treatment start. Each blood sample yielded a median of roughly 140,000 T cells.

There are 14 residues in the CDR3. The J segment lost 8 bases and the V segment lost 3 bases, leaving 7 bases of the junction unmatched. Per germline, CDR1 SGHTA and CDR2 FQGTGA. Assay: immunoSEQ multiplex PCR; the TCRdb copy retains only in-frame clones and omits some. The sample lists about 120,000 clones, about 89% occurring once. Regarding time point: peripheral blood 6 weeks after treatment start. Urothelial carcinoma in patients was locally advanced or metastatic. This clone appeared once. The chain uses TRBV7-3 and TRBJ2-1; 7 nucleotides line up with TRBD2. The origin of this receptor is a man aged 55-75 years with urothelial cancer. Sequences were derived from PBMCs, sampled around atezolizumab (anti-PD-L1) treatment. The CDR3, as DNA: TGTGCCAGCAGCTTGCAGCGGGAAAGCGATGAGCAGTTCTTC. Amino acid sequence: CASSLQRESDEQFF.